The 26 T cell receptor beta chains presented below share a single source sample, sequenced in a study of T cells in Graves' hyperthyroidism and ophthalmopathy. The source material, RNA transcripts, was used to amplify TCR beta CDR3 regions. The HTBI primer set drove a first-round RT-PCR of the TCR CDR3. TCRdb re-derived calls from the multiplex PCR reads in MiXCR, one entry per CDR3 protein. The table shows hundreds of thousands of distinct CDR3 sequences, with approximately 13% occurring only once. Sequenced sample: blood. Source of these receptors: a woman in her twenties or thirties with Graves' hyperthyroidism.

This clonotype was observed many times. This chain's CDR3 is CASSVTGTFTETQYF. In DNA form, the CDR3 reads TGTGCCAGCAGTGTCACCGGGACATTTACGGAGACCCAGTACTTC. This chain joins TRBV2 and TRBJ2-5; D might be TRBD1 (6 bases). Germline V gene sequence: CDR1 SNHLY, CDR2 FYNNEI. V gave up 4 bases and J gave up 5 bases, with 17 bases separating them. The CDR3 loop spans 15 amino acids.

The chain uses TRBV6-1 and TRBJ2-6, with TRBD1 matching 7 bases. After removal of 7 bases from V and 0 bases from J, the junction contained 12 bases not matched to a gene. This CDR3 comprises 18 residues. Per the germline V gene, CDR1 is MNHNS and CDR2 is SASEGT. The CDR3 sequence is CASTLRTGVTSGANVLTF. The DNA for the CDR3 is TGTGCCAGCACTCTGAGAACAGGGGTGACCTCTGGGGCCAACGTCCTGACTTTC.

This clonotype was observed at least ten times. This chain links TRBV28 with TRBJ2-5; TRBD1 might be the D (6 bases). From germline, CDR1 is MDHEN and CDR2 SYDVKM. The CDR3 spans 13 residues. Trimming left V 10 bases short and J 4 bases short, with 16 bases between. The CDR3 protein is CATQGGLGETQYF. CDR3 bases: TGTGCCACACAGGGTGGGCTCGGAGAGACCCAGTACTTC. Complete variable domain (other parts from reference TRBV28 and TRBJ2-5): DVKVTQSSRYLVKRTGEKVFLECVQDMDHENMFWYRQDPGLGLRLIYFSYDVKMKEKGDIPEGYSVSREKKERFSLILESASTNQTSMYLCATQGGLGETQYFGPGTRLLVL.

This clonotype was recorded many times. The chain carries TRBV3-1 and TRBJ1-4; 10 positions match TRBD1. The V segment lost 3 bases and the J segment 5 bases; nucleotides outside the gene matches: 6. The CDR3 loop spans 16 amino acids. Per germline, CDR1 LGHDT and CDR2 YNNKEL (reference sequence). CDR3 DNA sequence: TGTGCCAGCAGCCATGGCGACAGGGGGCGGAATGAAAAACTGTTTTTT. It translates to CASSHGDRGRNEKLFF. The full variable domain, its missing parts supplied by reference TRBV3-1 and TRBJ1-4, is DTAVSQTPKYLVTQMGNDKSIKCEQNLGHDTMYWYKQDSKKFLKIMFSYNNKELIINETVPNRFSPKSPDKAHLNLHINSLELGDSAVYFCASSHGDRGRNEKLFFGSGTQLSVL.

This clonotype was found many times. The rearrangement links TRBV7-2 to TRBJ2-3; 9 nucleotides agree with TRBD1. Germline CDR1 is SGHTA and CDR2 is FQGNSA. The CDR3 is made up of 15 amino acids. V was pared by 6 bases and J by 4 bases, with 8 bases of the junction left unmatched. The CDR3, as DNA: TGTGCCAGCAGGCCGGACAGGGGTGGTTCAGATACGCAGTATTTT. Translating it yields CASRPDRGGSDTQYF.

The chain combines TRBV7-9 with TRBJ2-4; TRBD1 might be the D (6 bases). Germline V gene lookup returns CDR1 SEHNR and CDR2 FQNEAQ (reference sequence). The CDR3 covers 14 residues. Trimming stripped 5 bases from V and 5 bases from J, with 13 bases between. Here the CDR3 reads CASSPPRTENIQYF. For the CDR3, the DNA is TGTGCCAGCAGCCCCCCCCGGACAGAAAACATTCAGTACTTC. The full variable domain, completed using reference TRBV7-9 and TRBJ2-4, is DTGVSQNPRHKITKRGQNVTFRCDPISEHNRLYWYRQTLGQGPEFLTYFQNEAQLEKSRLLSDRFSAERPKGSFSTLEIQRTEQGDSAMYLCASSPPRTENIQYFGAGTRLSVL.

In DNA, the CDR3 is TGCGCCAGCAGCTTGGGACGGGAACTTAGAGATACGCAGTATTTT. It is translated as CASSLGRELRDTQYF. The rearrangement links TRBV5-1 to TRBJ2-3; D might be TRBD2 (5 bases). Per the germline V gene, CDR1 is SGHRS and CDR2 is YFSETQ. The CDR3 is 15 residues long. V was shortened by 0 bases and J by 5 bases, with 13 bases between the two germline ends.

The V gene is TRBV6-1, the J gene TRBJ1-2; 8 bases align to TRBD1. V gave up 6 bases and J gave up 5 bases; unmatched junction bases: 14. Germline CDR1 is MNHNS and CDR2 is SASEGT. The CDR3 spans 16 residues. In nucleotides, the CDR3 is TGTGCCAGCAGGGCGATATACAGGGGGAGACGTTATGGCTACACCTTC. Its translation: CASRAIYRGRRYGYTF.

The sample holds many counts of this clonotype. J is TRBJ2-2 and V is TRBV2, with D maybe TRBD2 (5 bases). The germline gives CDR1 SNHLY, CDR2 FYNNEI. Trimming stripped 8 bases from V and 2 bases from J, with 12 bases between. This CDR3 region has 14 residues. The CDR3 nucleotides read TGTGCCAGCGGAGGCTTTTCTAACACCGGGGAGCTGTTTTTT. Its protein is CASGGFSNTGELFF. Drawing the rest from reference TRBV2 and TRBJ2-2, the complete variable domain is EPEVTQTPSHQVTQMGQEVILRCVPISNHLYFYWYRQILGQKVEFLVSFYNNEISEKSEIFDDQFSVERPDGSNFTLKIRSTKLEDSAMYFCASGGFSNTGELFFGEGSRLTVL.

The chain uses TRBV12-3 or TRBV12-4 and TRBJ1-3; D is uncertain. CDR3 length equals 18 residues. Trimming stripped 1 base from V and 0 bases from J, with 16 bases between. CDR3 loop: CASSLDRGGLSSGNTIYF. CDR3 nucleotides: TGTGCCAGCAGTTTAGACCGGGGAGGCCTGAGCTCTGGAAACACCATATATTTT.

The chain employs TRBV30 and TRBJ1-4; D gene uncertain. V gave up 3 bases and J gave up 8 bases, with 25 bases separating them. The germline gives CDR1 GTSNPN, CDR2 SVGIG (reference sequence). The CDR3 is 17 amino acids. The DNA of the CDR3 is TGTGCCTGGAGCGGGAGATTACGGACCCCGAATCACGAAAAACTGTTTTTT. Protein product: CAWSGRLRTPNHEKLFF.

This clonotype was counted ten times or more. The chain recombines TRBV7-2 with TRBJ2-7; no firm D call. From germline, CDR1 is SGHTA and CDR2 FQGNSA. Trimming shortened V by 2 bases and J by 2 bases, and 10 bases separated the two germline ends. The CDR3 sequence is 14 residues long. CDR3 in amino acids: CASSLFHNAYEQYF. The DNA of the CDR3 is TGTGCCAGCAGCTTATTTCACAATGCCTACGAGCAGTACTTC.

The chain joins TRBV14 to TRBJ2-3, with TRBD2 as a possible D gene (6 bases). Looked up from germline, CDR1 is SGHDN and CDR2 is FVKESK. V was cut by 1 base and J by 6 bases, with 17 bases left in between. This CDR3 is built from 16 residues. The CDR3 is CASSQVPGGLADTQYF. The CDR3 DNA is TGTGCCAGCAGCCAAGTACCCGGGGGACTGGCGGATACGCAGTATTTT.

In this sample, this clonotype turned up a few times. V gene TRBV5-5 combines with J gene TRBJ2-7, with D hard to call. This CDR3 has 14 amino acids. Germline CDR1 and CDR2: SGHKS and YYEKEE (reference sequence). Trimming took 0 bases from V and 1 from J, leaving 8 bases between them. Here the CDR3 DNA reads TGTGCCAGCAGCTTGGAGCGCCAGTCCTACGAGCAGTACTTC. Encoded protein: CASSLERQSYEQYF. Complete variable domain (other parts from reference TRBV5-5 and TRBJ2-7): DAGVTQSPTHLIKTRGQQVTLRCSPISGHKSVSWYQQVLGQGPQFIFQYYEKEERGRGNFPDRFSARQFPNYSSELNVNALLLGDSALYLCASSLERQSYEQYFGPGTRLTVT.

This rearrangement joins TRBV28 to TRBJ2-3; TRBD1 might be the D (5 bases). Trimming cost V 2 bases and J 2 bases, with 11 bases left between them. The length of the CDR3 is 15 residues. CDR1 and CDR2 (germline): MDHEN, SYDVKM. CDR3 sequence reads: CASSLRPGNTDTQYF. CDR3 nucleotides: TGTGCCAGCAGTTTACGTCCAGGGAACACAGATACGCAGTATTTT.

The sample holds many counts of this clonotype. This chain uses TRBV11-2 with TRBJ2-2, with TRBD1 as a possible D gene (5 bases). Germline CDR1 reads SGHAT; CDR2 reads FQNNGV. This CDR3 spans 15 amino acids. With 3 bases removed from V and 3 bases from J, the gap between germline ends came to 11 bases. The CDR3 bases are TGTGCCAGCAGCTTCGCAGGGCCGGACACCGGGGAGCTGTTTTTT. It specifies CASSFAGPDTGELFF. The complete variable domain, with remaining parts taken from reference TRBV11-2 and TRBJ2-2, reads EAGVAQSPRYKIIEKRQSVAFWCNPISGHATLYWYQQILGQGPKLLIQFQNNGVVDDSQLPKDRFSAERLKGVDSTLKIQPAKLEDSAVYLCASSFAGPDTGELFFGEGSRLTVL.

This clonotype occurred a few times. The J gene is TRBJ2-2, the V gene TRBV20-1; D is unclear. Trimming shortened V by 0 bases and J by 9 bases, and 5 bases separated the two germline ends. The CDR3 has 11 residues. CDR1 DFQATT and CDR2 SNEGSKA come from the germline V gene (reference sequence). The CDR3 loop is CSARDQWELFF. The CDR3 DNA reads as TGCAGTGCTAGAGATCAGTGGGAGCTGTTTTTT.

This clonotype was seen at least ten times. The chain carries TRBV7-6 and TRBJ2-3; D possibly corresponds to TRBD1 (6 bases). With 1 base removed from V and 5 bases from J, the gap between germline ends came to 10 bases. Germline loops: CDR1 SGHVS, CDR2 FNYEAQ. There are 14 residues in the CDR3. CDR3 sequence reads: CASSLGGPIDTQYF. DNA of the CDR3: TGTGCCAGCAGCTTAGGGGGGCCTATAGATACGCAGTATTTT.

This clonotype has a handful of counts. One junction end does not reproduce the germline sequence, and a read error may be involved. The chain's CDR3 is CASSPGWERSTDTQCF. CDR3 DNA sequence: TGTGCCAGCAGCCCGGGGTGGGAGCGGAGCACAGATACGCAGTGTTTT. This sequence joins TRBV13 and TRBJ2-3, with D perhaps matching TRBD2 (5 bases). Germline CDR1 is PRHDT and CDR2 is FYEKMQ (reference sequence). The CDR3 runs to 16 residues.

The chain uses TRBV5-4 and TRBJ1-2, with TRBD1 identical over 7 bases. Germline V gene data show CDR1 as SGHNT and CDR2 as YYREEE (reference sequence). This CDR3 comprises 15 residues. Trimming at V came to 4 bases and at J to 2 bases, leaving 8 bases not matched to a gene. The CDR3 DNA sequence: TGTGCCAGCAGCGAAGGACAGGTGGGCAACTATGGCTACACCTTC. Encoded protein: CASSEGQVGNYGYTF. Using reference TRBV5-4 and TRBJ1-2 for the parts outside the CDR3, the full variable domain is ETGVTQSPTHLIKTRGQQVTLRCSSQSGHNTVSWYQQALGQGPQFIFQYYREEENGRGNFPPRFSGLQFPNYSSELNVNALELDDSALYLCASSEGQVGNYGYTFGSGTRLTVV.

This clonotype has only a few counts. The rearrangement joins TRBV20-1 to TRBJ2-7; 12 bases are a match to TRBD2. This CDR3 is 17 amino acids long. The germline CDR1 and CDR2 sequences are DFQATT and SNEGSKA (reference sequence). V was clipped by 4 bases and J by 3 bases; unmatched bases: 13. This CDR3 reads CSATLPSGGVMFYEQYF. CDR3 DNA: TGCAGTGCTACTCTACCTAGCGGGGGGGTGATGTTCTACGAGCAGTACTTC.

CDR3 sequence reads: CASSFRDTTIQGYTF. CDR3 coding DNA: TGTGCCAGCAGTTTCCGGGACACAACCATTCAGGGCTACACCTTC. This rearrangement joins TRBV27 to TRBJ1-2, with D perhaps TRBD1 (6 bases). Germline CDR1 is MNHEY and CDR2 is SMNVEV (reference sequence). There are 15 residues in the CDR3. The V end was cut by 3 bases, the J end by 8 bases, with 19 bases between.

This clonotype was seen ten or more times. The gene calls are TRBV6-2 or TRBV6-3 and TRBJ1-1; 7 bases agree with TRBD1. The CDR3 is 15 residues long. The junction had 5 bases not matched to a gene; V was cut back by 4 bases and J by 0 bases. The V gene's germline CDR1 is MNHEY and CDR2 SVGEGT. CDR3 DNA sequence: TGTGCCAGCAGTTCCGACAGGGAATTGAACACTGAAGCTTTCTTT. It encodes CASSSDRELNTEAFF.

This clonotype was counted at least ten times. The chain couples TRBV9 to TRBJ2-5; 10 positions match TRBD2. The CDR3 consists of 17 residues. V lost 6 bases, J lost 3 bases, and 14 bases stayed unmatched. Germline CDR1 is SGDLS and CDR2 is YYNGEE. CDR3 bases: TGTGCCAGCACCGAGGGGCTAGCGGGAGTCGGTGAAGAGACCCAGTACTTC. It translates to CASTEGLAGVGEETQYF.

This clonotype was recorded at least ten times. The chain uses TRBV19 and TRBJ1-1; D uncertain. Looked up from germline, CDR1 is LNHDA and CDR2 is SQIVND (reference sequence). The CDR3 has 14 residues. Trimming left V 2 bases short and J 1 base short, with 8 bases between. CDR3 loop: CASSIRGANTEAFF. The CDR3 DNA sequence: TGTGCCAGTAGTATACGAGGAGCGAACACTGAAGCTTTCTTT.

This clonotype was recorded at least ten times. The chain recombines TRBV7-9 with TRBJ2-5; 7 nucleotides match TRBD1. The CDR3 is 14 amino acids. CDR1 SEHNR and CDR2 FQNEAQ come from the germline V gene (reference sequence). Trimming took 4 bases from V and 5 from J; bases not matched to a gene: 7. The CDR3 loop is CASSSTGAKETQYF. The DNA of the CDR3 is TGTGCCAGCAGCTCAACAGGGGCGAAGGAGACCCAGTACTTC.